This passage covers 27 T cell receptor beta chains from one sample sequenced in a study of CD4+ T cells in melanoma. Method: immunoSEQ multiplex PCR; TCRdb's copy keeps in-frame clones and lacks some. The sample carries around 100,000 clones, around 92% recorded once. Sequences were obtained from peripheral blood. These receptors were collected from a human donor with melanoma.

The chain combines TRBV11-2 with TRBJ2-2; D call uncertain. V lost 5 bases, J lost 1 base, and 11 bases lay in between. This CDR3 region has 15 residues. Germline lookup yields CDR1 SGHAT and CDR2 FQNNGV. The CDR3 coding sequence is TGTGCCAGCAGCCCCCGGGCCCAGAACACCGGGGAGCTGTTTTTT. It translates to CASSPRAQNTGELFF.

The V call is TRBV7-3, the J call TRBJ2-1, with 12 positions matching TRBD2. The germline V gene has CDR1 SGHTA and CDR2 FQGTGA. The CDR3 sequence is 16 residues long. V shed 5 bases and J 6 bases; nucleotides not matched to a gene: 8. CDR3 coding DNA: TGTGCCAGCAGCAGGGGGGGACTAGCGGGCGCCAATGAGCAGTTCTTC. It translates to CASSRGGLAGANEQFF. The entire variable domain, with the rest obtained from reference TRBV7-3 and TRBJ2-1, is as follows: GAGVSQTPSNKVTEKGKYVELRCDPISGHTALYWYRQSLGQGPEFLIYFQGTGAADDSGLPNDRFFAVRPEGSVSTLKIQRTERGDSAVYLCASSRGGLAGANEQFFGPGTRLTVL.

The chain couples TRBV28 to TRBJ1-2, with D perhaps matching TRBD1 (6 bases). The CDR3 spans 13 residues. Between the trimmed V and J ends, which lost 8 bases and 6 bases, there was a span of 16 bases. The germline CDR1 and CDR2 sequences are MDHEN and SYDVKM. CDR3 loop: CASRYNREDGYTF. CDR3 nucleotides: TGTGCCAGCCGTTACAACAGGGAAGATGGCTACACCTTC.

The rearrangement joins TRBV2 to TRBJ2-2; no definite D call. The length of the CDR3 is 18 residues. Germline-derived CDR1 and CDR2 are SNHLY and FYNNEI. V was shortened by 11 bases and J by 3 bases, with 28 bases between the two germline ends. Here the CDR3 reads CAVPITLAPAVDTGELFF. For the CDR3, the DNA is TGTGCCGTCCCTATTACTTTAGCTCCCGCGGTTGACACCGGGGAGCTGTTTTTT.

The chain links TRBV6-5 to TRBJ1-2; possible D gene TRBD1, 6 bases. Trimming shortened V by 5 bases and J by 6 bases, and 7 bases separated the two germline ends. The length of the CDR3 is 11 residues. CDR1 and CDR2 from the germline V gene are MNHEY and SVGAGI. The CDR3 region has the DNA TGTGCCAGCAGTCACAGGGATGGCTACACCTTC. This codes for CASSHRDGYTF.

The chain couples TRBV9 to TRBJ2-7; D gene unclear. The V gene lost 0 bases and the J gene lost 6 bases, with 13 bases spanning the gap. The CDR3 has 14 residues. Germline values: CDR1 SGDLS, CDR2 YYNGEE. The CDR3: CASSVGTAFGEQYF. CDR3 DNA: TGTGCCAGCAGCGTAGGAACAGCTTTCGGCGAGCAGTACTTC.

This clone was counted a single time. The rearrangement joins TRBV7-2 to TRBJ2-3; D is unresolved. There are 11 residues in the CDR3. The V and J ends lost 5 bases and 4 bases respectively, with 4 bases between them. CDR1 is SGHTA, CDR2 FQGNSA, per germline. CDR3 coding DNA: TGTGCCAGCAGCCGGGCAGATACGCAGTATTTT. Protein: CASSRADTQYF.

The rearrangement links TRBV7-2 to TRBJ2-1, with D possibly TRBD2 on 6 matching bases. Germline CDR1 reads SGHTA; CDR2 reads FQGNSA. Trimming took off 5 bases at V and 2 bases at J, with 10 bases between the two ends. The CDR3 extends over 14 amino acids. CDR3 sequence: CASSRERTYNEQFF. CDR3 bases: TGTGCCAGCAGCCGGGAGCGGACCTACAATGAGCAGTTCTTC.

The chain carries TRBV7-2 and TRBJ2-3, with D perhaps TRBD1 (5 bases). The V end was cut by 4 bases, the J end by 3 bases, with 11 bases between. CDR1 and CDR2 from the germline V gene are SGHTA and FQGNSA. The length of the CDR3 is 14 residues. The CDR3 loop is CASSSFRQTDTQYF. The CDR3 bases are TGTGCCAGCAGCTCCTTCCGACAGACAGATACGCAGTATTTT.

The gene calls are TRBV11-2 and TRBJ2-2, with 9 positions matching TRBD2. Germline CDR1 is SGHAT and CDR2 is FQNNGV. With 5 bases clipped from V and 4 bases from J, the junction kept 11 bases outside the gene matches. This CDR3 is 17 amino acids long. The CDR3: CASSPVGLASITGELFF. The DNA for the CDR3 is TGTGCCAGCAGCCCAGTGGGACTAGCATCGATCACCGGGGAGCTGTTTTTT.

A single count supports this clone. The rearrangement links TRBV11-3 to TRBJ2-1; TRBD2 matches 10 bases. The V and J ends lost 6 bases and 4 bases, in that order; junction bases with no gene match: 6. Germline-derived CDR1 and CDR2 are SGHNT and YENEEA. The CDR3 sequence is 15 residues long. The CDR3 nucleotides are TGTGCCAGCAGTGCCGGGACTAGCGTATACAATGAGCAGTTCTTC. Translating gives CASSAGTSVYNEQFF.

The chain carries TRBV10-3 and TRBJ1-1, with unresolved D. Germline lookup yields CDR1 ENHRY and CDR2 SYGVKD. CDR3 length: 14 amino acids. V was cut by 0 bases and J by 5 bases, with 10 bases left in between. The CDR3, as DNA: TGTGCCATCAGTGAGTCGTACACGGGGACTGAAGCTTTCTTT. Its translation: CAISESYTGTEAFF.

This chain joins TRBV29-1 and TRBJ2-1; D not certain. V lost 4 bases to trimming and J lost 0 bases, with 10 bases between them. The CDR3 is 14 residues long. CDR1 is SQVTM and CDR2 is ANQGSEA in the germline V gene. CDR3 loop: CSVGVRDSYNEQFF. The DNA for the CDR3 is TGCAGCGTTGGGGTGCGTGACTCCTACAATGAGCAGTTCTTC.

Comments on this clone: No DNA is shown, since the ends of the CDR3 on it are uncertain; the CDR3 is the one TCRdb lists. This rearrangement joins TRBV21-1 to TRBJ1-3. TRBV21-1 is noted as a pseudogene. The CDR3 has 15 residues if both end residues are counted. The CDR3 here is CASSKGVGSGNTIYF.

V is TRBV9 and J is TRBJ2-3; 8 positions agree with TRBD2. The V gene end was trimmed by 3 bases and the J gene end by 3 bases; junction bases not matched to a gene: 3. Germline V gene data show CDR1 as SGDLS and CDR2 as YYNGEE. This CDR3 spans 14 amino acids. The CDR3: CASSALAGTDTQYF. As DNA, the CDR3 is TGTGCCAGCAGCGCATTAGCGGGGACAGATACGCAGTATTTT.

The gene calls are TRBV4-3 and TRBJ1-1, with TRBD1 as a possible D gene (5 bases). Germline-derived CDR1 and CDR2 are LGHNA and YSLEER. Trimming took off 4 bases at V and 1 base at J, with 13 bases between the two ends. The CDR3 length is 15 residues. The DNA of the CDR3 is TGCGCCAGCAGCCGAGACCCGACAGCGAACACTGAAGCTTTCTTT. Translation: CASSRDPTANTEAFF.

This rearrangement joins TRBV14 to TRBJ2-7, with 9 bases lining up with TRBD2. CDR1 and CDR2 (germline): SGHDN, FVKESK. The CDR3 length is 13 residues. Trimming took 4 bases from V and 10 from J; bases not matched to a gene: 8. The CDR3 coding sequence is TGTGCCAGCAGCCCGTACGCTAGCGGGGATCAGTACTTC. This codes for CASSPYASGDQYF.

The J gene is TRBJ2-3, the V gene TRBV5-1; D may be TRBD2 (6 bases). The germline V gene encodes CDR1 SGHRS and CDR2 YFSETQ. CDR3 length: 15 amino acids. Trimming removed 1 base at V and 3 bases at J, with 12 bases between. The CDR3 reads CASSLFGGSTDTQYF. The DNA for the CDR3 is TGCGCCAGCAGCTTGTTTGGAGGGTCTACAGATACGCAGTATTTT.

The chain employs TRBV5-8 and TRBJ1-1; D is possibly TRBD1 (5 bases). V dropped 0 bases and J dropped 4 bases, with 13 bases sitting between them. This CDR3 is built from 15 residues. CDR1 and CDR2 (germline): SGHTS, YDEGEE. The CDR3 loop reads CASSLAAGLGTEAFF. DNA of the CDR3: TGTGCCAGCAGCTTGGCCGCAGGGCTTGGCACTGAAGCTTTCTTT.

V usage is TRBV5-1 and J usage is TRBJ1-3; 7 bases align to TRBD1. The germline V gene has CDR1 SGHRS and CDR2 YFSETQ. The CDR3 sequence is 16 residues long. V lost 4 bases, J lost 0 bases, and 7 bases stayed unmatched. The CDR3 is CASSEGDRPSGNTIYF. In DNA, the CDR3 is TGCGCCAGCAGCGAAGGGGACAGACCCTCTGGAAACACCATATATTTT.

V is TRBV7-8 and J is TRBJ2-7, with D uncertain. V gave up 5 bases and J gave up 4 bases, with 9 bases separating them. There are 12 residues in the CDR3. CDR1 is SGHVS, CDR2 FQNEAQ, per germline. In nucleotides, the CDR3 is TGTGCCAGCAGCCTAAACCCTTACGAGCAGTACTTC. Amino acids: CASSLNPYEQYF.

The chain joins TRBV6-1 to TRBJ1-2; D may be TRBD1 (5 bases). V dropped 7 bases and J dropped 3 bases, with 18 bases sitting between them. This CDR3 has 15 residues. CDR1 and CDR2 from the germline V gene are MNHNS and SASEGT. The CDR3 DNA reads TGTGCCAGCACAGTTGGACACCGCTCATACTATGGCTACACCTTC. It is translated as CASTVGHRSYYGYTF.

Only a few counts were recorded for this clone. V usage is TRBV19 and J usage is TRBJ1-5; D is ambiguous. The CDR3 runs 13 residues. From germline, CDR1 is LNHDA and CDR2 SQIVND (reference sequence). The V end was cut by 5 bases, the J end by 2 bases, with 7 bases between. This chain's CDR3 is CASSPGGNQPQHF. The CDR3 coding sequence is TGTGCCAGTAGTCCGGGAGGCAATCAGCCCCAGCATTTT. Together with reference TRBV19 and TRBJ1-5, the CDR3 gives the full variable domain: DGGITQSPKYLFRKEGQNVTLSCEQNLNHDAMYWYRQDPGQGLRLIYYSQIVNDFQKGDIAEGYSVSREKKESFPLTVTSAQKNPTAFYLCASSPGGNQPQHFGDGTRLSIL.

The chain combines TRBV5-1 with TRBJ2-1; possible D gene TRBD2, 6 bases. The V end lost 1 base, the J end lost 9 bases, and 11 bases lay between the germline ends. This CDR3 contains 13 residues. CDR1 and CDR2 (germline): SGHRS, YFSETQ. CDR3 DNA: TGCGCCAGCAGCTTGTACTTCGGGGGTGAGCAGTTCTTC. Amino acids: CASSLYFGGEQFF.

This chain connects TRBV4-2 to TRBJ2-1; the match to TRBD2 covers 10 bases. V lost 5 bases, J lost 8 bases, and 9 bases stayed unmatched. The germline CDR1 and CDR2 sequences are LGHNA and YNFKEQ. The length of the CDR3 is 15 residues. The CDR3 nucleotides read TGTGCCAGCAGCTCCCTAGCGGGAGTTTACGATGAGCAGTTCTTC. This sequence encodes CASSSLAGVYDEQFF.

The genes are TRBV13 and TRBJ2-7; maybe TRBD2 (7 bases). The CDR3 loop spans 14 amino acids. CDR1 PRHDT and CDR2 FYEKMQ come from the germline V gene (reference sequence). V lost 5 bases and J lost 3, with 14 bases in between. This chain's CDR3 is CASSPEGGGYEQYF. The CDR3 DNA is TGTGCCAGCAGCCCGGAGGGAGGGGGCTACGAGCAGTACTTC.

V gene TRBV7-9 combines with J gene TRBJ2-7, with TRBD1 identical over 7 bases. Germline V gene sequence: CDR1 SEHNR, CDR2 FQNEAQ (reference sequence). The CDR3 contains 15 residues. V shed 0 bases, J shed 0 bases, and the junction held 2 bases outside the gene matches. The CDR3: CASSLAGTVSYEQYF. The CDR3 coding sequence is TGTGCCAGCAGCTTAGCGGGGACAGTCTCCTACGAGCAGTACTTC.